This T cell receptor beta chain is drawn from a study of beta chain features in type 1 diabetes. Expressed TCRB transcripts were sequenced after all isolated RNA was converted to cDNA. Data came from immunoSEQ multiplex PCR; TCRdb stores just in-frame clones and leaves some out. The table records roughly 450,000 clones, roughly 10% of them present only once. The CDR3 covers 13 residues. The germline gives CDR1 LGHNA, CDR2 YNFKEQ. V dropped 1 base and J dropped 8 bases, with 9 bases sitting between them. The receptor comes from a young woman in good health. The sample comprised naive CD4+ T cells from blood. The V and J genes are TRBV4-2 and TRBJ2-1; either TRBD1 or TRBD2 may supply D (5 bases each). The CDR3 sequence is CASSQGDGYEQFF. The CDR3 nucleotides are TGTGCCAGCAGCCAAGGGGACGGCTATGAGCAGTTCTTC.